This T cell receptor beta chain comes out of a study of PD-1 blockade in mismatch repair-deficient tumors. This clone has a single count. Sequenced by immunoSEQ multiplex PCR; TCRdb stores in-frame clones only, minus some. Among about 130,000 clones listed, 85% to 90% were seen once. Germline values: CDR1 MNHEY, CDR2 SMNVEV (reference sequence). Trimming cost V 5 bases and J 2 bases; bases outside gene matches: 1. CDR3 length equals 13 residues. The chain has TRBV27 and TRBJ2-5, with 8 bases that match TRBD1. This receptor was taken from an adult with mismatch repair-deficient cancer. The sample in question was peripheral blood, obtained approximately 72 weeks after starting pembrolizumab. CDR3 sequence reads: CASSGQGQETQYF. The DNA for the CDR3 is TGTGCCAGCAGTGGACAGGGTCAAGAGACCCAGTACTTC.